Listed below are T cell receptor beta chains from one sample, sequenced in a study of metastatic and nonmetastatic thyroid tumors. TCRdb re-analyzed the PCR reads through MiXCR. Among approximately 30,000 clones listed, roughly 16% were seen once. Input material: blood. The receptors were gathered from a female donor with papillary thyroid cancer or a benign thyroid nodule (not recorded which). Some clones in this sample may be carry-over from other donors' samples. The CDR3 runs from the conserved cysteine through the conserved F or W. The D gene is left open where the match is weak. Expanded clones are given a class, and other clones once, few, many or no size at all.

clone size: .
J gene: TRBJ2-1
V gene: TRBV7-2
D gene: TRBD2
CDR3 DNA: TGTGCCAGCAGCTTGAGCGGGGGGGATTACAATGAGCAGTTCTTC
CDR3 protein: CASSLSGGDYNEQFF

clone size: .
J gene: TRBJ2-6
V gene: TRBV5-1
D gene: .
CDR3 DNA: TGCGCCAGCAGCTTGGGCTCCTCTGGGGCCAACGTCCTGACTTTC
CDR3 protein: CASSLGSSGANVLTF

clone size: many
J gene: TRBJ2-2
V gene: TRBV3-1
D gene: TRBD1
CDR3 DNA: TGTGCCAGCAGCCAGAGACAGGGGGCGAACACCGGGGAGCTGTTTTTT
CDR3 protein: CASSQRQGANTGELFF

clone size: medium-sized
J gene: TRBJ1-2
V gene: TRBV6-1
D gene: TRBD1
CDR3 DNA: TGTGCCAGCAGGACAGGGCTTAACTATGGCTACACCTTC
CDR3 protein: CASRTGLNYGYTF

clone size: many
J gene: TRBJ2-1
V gene: TRBV7-3
D gene: TRBD2
CDR3 DNA: TGTGCCAGCAGCTTATCGGGAGGGGAGCAGTTCTTC
CDR3 protein: CASSLSGGEQFF

clone size: .
J gene: TRBJ2-2
V gene: TRBV3-1
D gene: .
CDR3 DNA: TGTGCCAGCAGCCAAGAGGTCGGGGGCGTCGCCGGGGAGCTGTTTTTT
CDR3 protein: CASSQEVGGVAGELFF

clone size: .
J gene: TRBJ2-3
V gene: TRBV12-3/TRBV12-4
D gene: .
CDR3 DNA: TGTGCCAGCATTCCCCCCACTGTGGCGACTCGGCCGTATTTT
CDR3 protein: CASIPPTVATRPYF

clone size: many
J gene: TRBJ1-2
V gene: TRBV4-1
D gene: .
CDR3 DNA: TGCGCCAGCAGCCAAGAGGGCCCTCGATCTGGCTACACCTTC
CDR3 protein: CASSQEGPRSGYTF

clone size: many
J gene: TRBJ1-3
V gene: TRBV5-4
D gene: .
CDR3 DNA: TGTGCCAGCAGCTTGAATCGAAACACCATATATTTT
CDR3 protein: CASSLNRNTIYF

clone size: .
J gene: TRBJ2-7
V gene: TRBV6-1
D gene: TRBD1
CDR3 DNA: TGTGCCAGCAGGGATAGACAGACAGGGTACCACGAGCAGTACTTC
CDR3 protein: CASRDRQTGYHEQYF

clone size: many
J gene: TRBJ1-2
V gene: TRBV20-1
D gene: .
CDR3 DNA: TGCAGTGCCCGAGAGGGGGGCAGGGACTATGGCTACACCTTC
CDR3 protein: CSAREGGRDYGYTF

clone size: few
J gene: TRBJ1-5
V gene: TRBV10-3
D gene: .
CDR3 DNA: TGTGCCATCAGTGAGAAAGGGAATAGCAATCAGCCCCAGCATTTT
CDR3 protein: CAISEKGNSNQPQHF

clone size: .
J gene: TRBJ2-1
V gene: TRBV30
D gene: .
CDR3 DNA: TGTGTCTGGAGTCCTTGGTGGCTCAGAGGAAGGAATGAGCAGTTCTTC
CDR3 protein: CVWSPWWLRGRNEQFF

clone size: many
J gene: TRBJ1-5
V gene: TRBV3-1
D gene: .
CDR3 DNA: TGTGCCAGCAGCCAAGAACATAGCAATCAGCCCCAGCATTTT
CDR3 protein: CASSQEHSNQPQHF

clone size: many
J gene: TRBJ1-1
V gene: TRBV3-1
D gene: .
CDR3 DNA: TGTGCCAGCAGCCAAGAGAGTTGGGCTCCAGAAGCTTTCTTT
CDR3 protein: CASSQESWAPEAFF

clone size: medium-sized
J gene: TRBJ1-2
V gene: TRBV12-3/TRBV12-4
D gene: TRBD1
CDR3 DNA: TGTGCCAGCAGTTTACCCGGGACAGGTATATATGGCTACACCTTC
CDR3 protein: CASSLPGTGIYGYTF

clone size: .
J gene: TRBJ2-7
V gene: TRBV12-3/TRBV12-4
D gene: .
CDR3 DNA: TGTGCCAGCAGTGACCCACCCGTCTACGAGCAGTACTTC
CDR3 protein: CASSDPPVYEQYF

clone size: many
J gene: TRBJ2-2
V gene: TRBV30
D gene: TRBD1
CDR3 DNA: TGTGCCTGGAAATTCAGGGGGCTTTTAACCGGGGAGCTGTTTTTT
CDR3 protein: CAWKFRGLLTGELFF